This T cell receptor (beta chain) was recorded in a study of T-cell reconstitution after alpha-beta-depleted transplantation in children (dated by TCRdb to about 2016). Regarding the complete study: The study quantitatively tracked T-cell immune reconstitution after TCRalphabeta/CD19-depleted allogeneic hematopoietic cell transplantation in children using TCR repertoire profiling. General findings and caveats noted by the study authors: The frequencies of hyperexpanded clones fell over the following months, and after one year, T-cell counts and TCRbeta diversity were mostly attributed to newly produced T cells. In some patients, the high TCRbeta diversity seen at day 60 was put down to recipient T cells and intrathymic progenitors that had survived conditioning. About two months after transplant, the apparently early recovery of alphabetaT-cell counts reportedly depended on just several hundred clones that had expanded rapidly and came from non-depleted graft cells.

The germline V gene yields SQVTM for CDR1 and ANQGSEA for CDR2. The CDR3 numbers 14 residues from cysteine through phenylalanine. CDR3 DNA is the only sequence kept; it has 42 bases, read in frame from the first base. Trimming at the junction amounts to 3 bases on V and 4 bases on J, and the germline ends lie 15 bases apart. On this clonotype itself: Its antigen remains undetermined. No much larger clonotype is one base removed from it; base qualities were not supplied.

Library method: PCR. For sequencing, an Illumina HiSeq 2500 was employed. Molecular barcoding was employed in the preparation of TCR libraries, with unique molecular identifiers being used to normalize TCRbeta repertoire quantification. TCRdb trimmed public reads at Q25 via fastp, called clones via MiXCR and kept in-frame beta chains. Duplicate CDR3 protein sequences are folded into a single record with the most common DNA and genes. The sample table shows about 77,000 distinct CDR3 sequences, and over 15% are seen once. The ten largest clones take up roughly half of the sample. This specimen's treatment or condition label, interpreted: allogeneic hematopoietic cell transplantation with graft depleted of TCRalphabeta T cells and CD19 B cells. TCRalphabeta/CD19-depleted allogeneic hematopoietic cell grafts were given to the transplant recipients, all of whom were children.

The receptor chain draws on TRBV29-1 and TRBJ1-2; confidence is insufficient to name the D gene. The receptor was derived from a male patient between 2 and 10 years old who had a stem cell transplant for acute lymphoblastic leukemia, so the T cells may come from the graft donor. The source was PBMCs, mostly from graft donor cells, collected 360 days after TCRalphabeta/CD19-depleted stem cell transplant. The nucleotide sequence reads TGCAGCGTTGAGTCTAGGGCGGATACCTATGGCTACACCTTC. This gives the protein CSVESRADTYGYTF.